Following are 22 T cell receptor beta chains from one sample sequenced in a study of control samples from healthy donors and cancer patients. Clones were sequenced by immunoSEQ multiplex PCR, and TCRdb holds only the in-frame ones, with some missing. The data contain 120,000 or so clones, approximately 84% of them singletons. Sequenced: blood. These receptors all stem from a young man in good health.

The chain couples TRBV15 to TRBJ2-1, with a tentative D call TRBD1 (5 bases). The V end was cut by 6 bases, the J end by 4 bases, with 13 bases between. This CDR3 is 14 amino acids long. Germline V lookup: CDR1 LNHNV, CDR2 YYDKDF (reference sequence). CDR3 protein: CATRNQGPYNEQFF. The CDR3 DNA is TGTGCCACCAGGAATCAGGGTCCGTACAATGAGCAGTTCTTC.

This chain uses TRBV7-9 with TRBJ2-7; D is unresolved. CDR3 size: 14 residues. The germline CDR1 and CDR2 sequences are SEHNR and FQNEAQ (reference sequence). V was trimmed by 1 base and J by 1 base, leaving 8 bases between them. The CDR3 protein is CASSLDGVSYEQYF. CDR3 DNA sequence: TGTGCCAGCAGCTTAGATGGGGTTTCCTACGAGCAGTACTTC.

The chain combines TRBV10-3 with TRBJ1-4, with a possible D match to TRBD1 (6 bases). CDR3 length: 15 amino acids. V dropped 6 bases and J dropped 3 bases, with 14 bases sitting between them. Germline lookup yields CDR1 ENHRY and CDR2 SYGVKD. The CDR3 sequence: CAISGTGSANEKLFF. The CDR3 region has the DNA TGTGCCATCAGCGGTACAGGGTCAGCTAATGAAAAACTGTTTTTT.

The chain employs TRBV12-3 or TRBV12-4 and TRBJ1-3; no reliable D call. Trimming stripped 3 bases from V and 9 bases from J, with 9 bases between. This CDR3 comprises 12 residues. CDR3 coding DNA: TGTGCCAGCAGTTTCGGCGTCGGCACCATATATTTT. It specifies CASSFGVGTIYF.

The sample holds one count of this clone. DNA for the CDR3: TGTGCCAGCAGCCAGGGCTTGGGTCTAGCGGGATTTAGCACAGATACGCAGTATTTT. This translates into CASSQGLGLAGFSTDTQYF. This chain links TRBV3-1 (or the pseudogene TRBV3-2) with TRBJ2-3; 9 bases are a match to TRBD2. V lost 3 bases and J lost 0; bases outside the gene matches: 13. The CDR3 length is 19 residues. Germline CDR1 is LGHDT and CDR2 is YNNKEL (reference sequence).

The genes are TRBV19 and TRBJ2-1; D is undetermined. This CDR3 spans 15 amino acids. V lost 3 bases to trimming and J lost 7 bases, with 16 bases between them. Germline V gene lookup returns CDR1 LNHDA and CDR2 SQIVND (reference sequence). CDR3 protein: CASSIPPIHLNEQFF. CDR3 in DNA: TGTGCCAGTAGTATCCCACCGATCCACTTGAATGAGCAGTTCTTC.

The chain combines TRBV18 with TRBJ1-2; no clear D gene. V lost 2 bases and J 5 bases, leaving 15 bases between the germline ends. This CDR3 comprises 15 residues. In germline, CDR1 is KGHSH, CDR2 LQKENI. Here the CDR3 reads CASSPSTDAVYGYTF. The CDR3 nucleotides read TGTGCCAGCTCACCATCTACGGACGCGGTATATGGCTACACCTTC.

This clone was seen many times. V gene TRBV12-3 or TRBV12-4 combines with J gene TRBJ1-5, with D unclear. V lost 4 bases to trimming and J lost 4 bases, with 8 bases between them. The CDR3 runs 13 residues. CDR3 DNA: TGTGCCAGCAGTTCTCCAGAGAATCAGCCCCAGCATTTT. As protein: CASSSPENQPQHF.

The chain couples TRBV18 to TRBJ2-1; D unclear. Deletions cut 1 base from V and 6 bases from J, with 7 bases between. The germline gives CDR1 KGHSH, CDR2 LQKENI. The CDR3 sequence is 13 residues long. The CDR3 DNA reads TGTGCCAGCTCACCACTACAGTCCAATGAGCAGTTCTTC. This translates into CASSPLQSNEQFF.

V is TRBV27 and J is TRBJ2-3; D is ambiguous. The germline V gene encodes CDR1 MNHEY and CDR2 SMNVEV (reference sequence). The CDR3 is made up of 15 amino acids. Trimming cost V 7 bases and J 0 bases, with 14 bases left between them. The DNA of the CDR3 is TGTGCCAGCAAAGGTTGGCAGGTCAGCACAGATACGCAGTATTTT. Its translation: CASKGWQVSTDTQYF.

This chain connects TRBV9 to TRBJ2-2; 10 bases map to TRBD2. J was trimmed by 5 bases and V by 5 bases; bases with no gene match: 9. Germline CDR1 reads SGDLS; CDR2 reads YYNGEE. The CDR3 loop spans 16 amino acids. CDR3 DNA: TGTGCCAGCAGTGGCGGACTAGCGGTACGGACCGGGGAGCTGTTTTTT. Amino acids: CASSGGLAVRTGELFF.

The chain uses TRBV9 and TRBJ2-1, with D possibly being TRBD2 (5 bases). This CDR3 is built from 16 residues. V lost 4 bases and J lost 5, with 19 bases in between. Germline assignment: CDR1 SGDLS and CDR2 YYNGEE. Written as DNA, the CDR3 is TGTGCCAGCAGCTCGCCCGGGATAGCGCCCCACAATGAGCAGTTCTTC. It translates to CASSSPGIAPHNEQFF.

The V call is TRBV19, the J call TRBJ2-3; maybe TRBD2 (6 bases). CDR1 and CDR2 from the germline V gene are LNHDA and SQIVND (reference sequence). Trimming shortened V by 5 bases and J by 6 bases, and 15 bases separated the two germline ends. This CDR3 is 14 amino acids long. The CDR3 region is CASSRDFQADTQYF. CDR3 nucleotides: TGTGCCAGTAGTCGGGACTTCCAGGCCGATACGCAGTATTTT. Based on the CDR3 plus reference TRBV19 and TRBJ2-3, the full variable domain is DGGITQSPKYLFRKEGQNVTLSCEQNLNHDAMYWYRQDPGQGLRLIYYSQIVNDFQKGDIAEGYSVSREKKESFPLTVTSAQKNPTAFYLCASSRDFQADTQYFGPGTRLTVL.

This sequence joins TRBV30 and TRBJ2-7, with 8 bases matching TRBD1. This CDR3 has 13 residues. The germline gives CDR1 GTSNPN, CDR2 SVGIG (reference sequence). V shed 3 bases and J 11 bases; nucleotides not matched to a gene: 12. The CDR3 region is CAWRAQGARLEYF. The DNA of the CDR3 is TGTGCCTGGAGAGCGCAGGGGGCTCGTTTAGAGTACTTC.

This sequence joins TRBV27 and TRBJ2-7, with D perhaps assigned TRBD1 or TRBD2 (5 bases each). The germline V gene has CDR1 MNHEY and CDR2 SMNVEV (reference sequence). V lost 2 bases and J lost 2, with 10 bases in between. CDR3 size: 14 residues. The CDR3 loop reads CASSLAGAAYEQYF. The CDR3, as DNA: TGTGCCAGCAGTTTAGCCGGGGCCGCCTACGAGCAGTACTTC.

V usage is TRBV9 and J usage is TRBJ2-1; D assignment may be TRBD1 or TRBD2 (5 bases each). Trimming took off 4 bases at V and 5 bases at J, with 10 bases between the two ends. Germline CDR1 reads SGDLS; CDR2 reads YYNGEE. This CDR3 comprises 13 residues. The CDR3 nucleotides are TGTGCCAGCAGCATCCGGGACGACAATGAGCAGTTCTTC. Residues: CASSIRDDNEQFF.

The chain links TRBV9 to TRBJ2-7; D is unresolved. V lost 3 bases and J lost 2, with 12 bases in between. Germline V gives CDR1 SGDLS, CDR2 YYNGEE. The CDR3 is 14 residues long. CDR3 DNA sequence: TGTGCCAGCAGCGGTCAGACTGCCCCCTACGAGCAGTACTTC. Its protein is CASSGQTAPYEQYF.

Written as DNA, the CDR3 is TGTGCCAGCAGCCCACCCCGACGGGGCCAAGAGACCCAGTACTTC. This translates into CASSPPRRGQETQYF. The chain uses TRBV7-6 and TRBJ2-5; a possible D gene is TRBD2 (5 bases). V lost 5 bases, J lost 1 base, and 14 bases lay in between. CDR3 length equals 15 residues. CDR1 and CDR2 (germline): SGHVS, FNYEAQ.

The gene calls are TRBV9 and TRBJ2-5; perhaps TRBD2 as D (6 bases). The CDR3 contains 13 residues. V gave up 6 bases and J gave up 5 bases, with 14 bases separating them. Looked up from germline, CDR1 is SGDLS and CDR2 is YYNGEE. This chain's CDR3 is CASNGGIRETQYF. Here the CDR3 DNA reads TGTGCCAGCAACGGAGGGATCCGGGAGACCCAGTACTTC.

Within the sample, this clone is medium-sized. V is TRBV18 and J is TRBJ2-1, with TRBD1 matching 7 bases. With 3 bases clipped from V and 3 bases from J, the junction kept 5 bases outside the gene matches. The CDR3 runs to 15 residues. CDR1 is KGHSH, CDR2 LQKENI, per germline. CDR3 in DNA: TGTGCCAGCTCACCCCGGGACAGTGGCTACAATGAGCAGTTCTTC. Translated: CASSPRDSGYNEQFF.

This sequence joins TRBV9 and TRBJ2-2; D is possibly TRBD1 (5 bases). This CDR3 region has 14 residues. Germline loops: CDR1 SGDLS, CDR2 YYNGEE. Between the trimmed V and J ends, which lost 7 bases and 1 base, there was a span of 11 bases. CDR3 DNA: TGTGCCAGCTCGAAGGGGCAGAACACCGGGGAGCTGTTTTTT. This encodes CASSKGQNTGELFF.

The chain is built from TRBV19 and TRBJ1-5, with D perhaps TRBD1 (5 bases). V dropped 6 bases and J dropped 0 bases, with 12 bases sitting between them. Germline assignment: CDR1 LNHDA and CDR2 SQIVND (reference sequence). The CDR3 has 15 residues. The CDR3 reads CASRVTGISNQPQHF. The CDR3 DNA reads TGTGCCAGTAGGGTAACAGGAATTAGCAATCAGCCCCAGCATTTT.